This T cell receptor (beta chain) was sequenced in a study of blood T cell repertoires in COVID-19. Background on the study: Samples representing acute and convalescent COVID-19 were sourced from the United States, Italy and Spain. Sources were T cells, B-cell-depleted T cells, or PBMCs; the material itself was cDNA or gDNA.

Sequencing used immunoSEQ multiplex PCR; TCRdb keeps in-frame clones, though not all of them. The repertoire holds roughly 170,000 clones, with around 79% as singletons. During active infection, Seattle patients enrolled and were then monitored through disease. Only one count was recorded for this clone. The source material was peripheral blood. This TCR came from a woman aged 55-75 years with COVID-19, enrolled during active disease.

CDR3 DNA sequence: TGTGCCGGCGGACGGACAACCTATGGCTACACCTTC. Its protein is CAGGRTTYGYTF. V and J are TRBV2 and TRBJ1-2; tentative D call: TRBD1 (5 bases). The CDR3 contains 12 residues. The V and J ends lost 11 bases and 4 bases respectively, with 14 bases between them. Germline CDR1 and CDR2: SNHLY and FYNNEI.